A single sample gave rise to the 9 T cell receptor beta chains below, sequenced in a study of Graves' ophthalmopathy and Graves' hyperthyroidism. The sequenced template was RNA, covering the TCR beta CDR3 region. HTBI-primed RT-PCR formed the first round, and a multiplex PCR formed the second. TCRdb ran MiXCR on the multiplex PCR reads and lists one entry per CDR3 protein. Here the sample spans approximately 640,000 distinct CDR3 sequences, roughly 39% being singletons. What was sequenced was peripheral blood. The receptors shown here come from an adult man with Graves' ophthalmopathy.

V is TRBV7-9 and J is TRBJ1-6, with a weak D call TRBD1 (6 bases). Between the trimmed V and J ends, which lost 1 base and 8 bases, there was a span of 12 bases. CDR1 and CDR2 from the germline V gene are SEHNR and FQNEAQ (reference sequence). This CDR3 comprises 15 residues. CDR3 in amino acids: CASSLGWTAHSPLHF. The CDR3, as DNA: TGTGCCAGCAGCTTAGGGTGGACAGCACATTCACCCCTCCACTTT. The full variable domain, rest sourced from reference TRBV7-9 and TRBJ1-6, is DTGVSQNPRHKITKRGQNVTFRCDPISEHNRLYWYRQTLGQGPEFLTYFQNEAQLEKSRLLSDRFSAERPKGSFSTLEIQRTEQGDSAMYLCASSLGWTAHSPLHFGNGTRLTVT.

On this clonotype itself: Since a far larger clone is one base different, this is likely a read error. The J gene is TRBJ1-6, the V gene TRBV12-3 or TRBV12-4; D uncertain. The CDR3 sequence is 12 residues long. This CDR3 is CPSSLENSPLHF. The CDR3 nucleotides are TGTCCCAGCAGTTTGGAAAATTCACCCCTCCACTTT.

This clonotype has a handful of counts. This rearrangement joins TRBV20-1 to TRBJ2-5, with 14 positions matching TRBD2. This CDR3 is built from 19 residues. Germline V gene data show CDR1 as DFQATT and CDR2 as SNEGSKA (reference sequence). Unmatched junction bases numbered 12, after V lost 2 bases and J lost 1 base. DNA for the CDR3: TGCAGTGCTAGAAAGGTGGCACTAGGACTAGCGGGAGGCCAAGAGACCCAGTACTTC. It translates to CSARKVALGLAGGQETQYF.

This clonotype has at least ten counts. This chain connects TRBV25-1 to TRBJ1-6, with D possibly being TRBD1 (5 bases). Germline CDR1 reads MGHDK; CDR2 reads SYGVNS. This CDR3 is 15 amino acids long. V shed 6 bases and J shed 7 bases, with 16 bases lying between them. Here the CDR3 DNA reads TGTGCCAGCAGCCGGGGTATTGAGGGGAATTCACCCCTCCACTTT. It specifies CASSRGIEGNSPLHF. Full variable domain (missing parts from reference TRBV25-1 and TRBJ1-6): EADIYQTPRYLVIGTGKKITLECSQTMGHDKMYWYQQDPGMELHLIHYSYGVNSTEKGDLSSESTVSRIRTEHFPLTLESARPSHTSQYLCASSRGIEGNSPLHFGNGTRLTVT.

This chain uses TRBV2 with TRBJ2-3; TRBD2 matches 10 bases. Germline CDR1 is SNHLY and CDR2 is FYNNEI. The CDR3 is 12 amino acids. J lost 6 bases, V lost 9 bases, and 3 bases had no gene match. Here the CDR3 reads CASGTSADTQYF. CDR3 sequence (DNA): TGTGCCAGTGGGACTAGCGCCGATACGCAGTATTTT.

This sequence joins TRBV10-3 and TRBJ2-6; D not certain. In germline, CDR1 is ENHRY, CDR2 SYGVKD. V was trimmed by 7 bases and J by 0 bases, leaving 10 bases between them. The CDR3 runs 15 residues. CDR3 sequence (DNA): TGTGCCATCACGGACGCAAGCTCTGGGGCCAACGTCCTGACTTTC. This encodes CAITDASSGANVLTF.

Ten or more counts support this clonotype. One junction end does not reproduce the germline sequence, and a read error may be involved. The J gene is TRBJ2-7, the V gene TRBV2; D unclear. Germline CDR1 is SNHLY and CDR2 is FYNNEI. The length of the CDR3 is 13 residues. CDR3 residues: CASREGPAYEQYF. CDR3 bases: TGTGCCAGCAGGGAAGGGCCAGCGTACGAGCAGTACTTC. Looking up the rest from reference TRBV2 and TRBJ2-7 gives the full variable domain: EPEVTQTPSHQVTQMGQEVILRCVPISNHLYFYWYRQILGQKVEFLVSFYNNEISEKSEIFDDQFSVERPDGSNFTLKIRSTKLEDSAMYFCASREGPAYEQYFGPGTRLTVT.

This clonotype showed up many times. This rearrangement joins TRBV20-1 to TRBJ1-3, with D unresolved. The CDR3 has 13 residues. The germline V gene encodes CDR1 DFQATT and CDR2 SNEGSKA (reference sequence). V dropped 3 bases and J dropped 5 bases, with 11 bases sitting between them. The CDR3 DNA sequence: TGCAGTGCTAGTCCCCGGTTTAGAAACACCATATATTTT. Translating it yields CSASPRFRNTIYF.

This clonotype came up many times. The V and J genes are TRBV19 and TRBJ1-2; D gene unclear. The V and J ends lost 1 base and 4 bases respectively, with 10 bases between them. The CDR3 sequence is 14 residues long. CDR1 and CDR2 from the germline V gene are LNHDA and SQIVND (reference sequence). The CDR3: CASSIATPGYGYTF. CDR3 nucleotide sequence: TGTGCCAGTAGTATAGCCACACCCGGCTATGGCTACACCTTC.